Below, one TCR beta chain is given with its context. Investigators reverse transcribed all isolated RNA, so they sequenced expressed TCRB transcripts. Method: immunoSEQ multiplex PCR; TCRdb's copy keeps in-frame clones and lacks some. Of about half a million clones in the sample, approximately 31% were seen once. The source of the sample is a study of beta chain features in type 1 diabetes. The CDR3 covers 14 residues. Trimming removed 2 bases at V and 0 bases at J, with 7 bases between. Per germline, CDR1 SNHLY and CDR2 FYNNEI. The specimen sequenced was naive CD4+ T cells from blood. This clonotype was obtained from a man aged 18 to 30 in good health. The chain has TRBV2 and TRBJ2-5; D is undetermined. CDR3 residues: CASSEFRDQETQYF. CDR3 sequence (DNA): TGTGCCAGCAGTGAATTTCGAGACCAAGAGACCCAGTACTTC.